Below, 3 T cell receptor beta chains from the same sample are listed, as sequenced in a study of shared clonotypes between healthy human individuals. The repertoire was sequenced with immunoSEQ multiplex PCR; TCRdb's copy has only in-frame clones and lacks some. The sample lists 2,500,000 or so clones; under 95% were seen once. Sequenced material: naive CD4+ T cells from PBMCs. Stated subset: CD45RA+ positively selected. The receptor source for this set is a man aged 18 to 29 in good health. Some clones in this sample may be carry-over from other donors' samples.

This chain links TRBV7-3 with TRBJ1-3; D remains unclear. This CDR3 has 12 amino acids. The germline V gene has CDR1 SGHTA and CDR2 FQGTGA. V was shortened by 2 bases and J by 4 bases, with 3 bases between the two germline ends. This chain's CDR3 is CASSLDGNTIYF. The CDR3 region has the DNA TGTGCCAGCAGCTTAGACGGAAACACCATATATTTT.

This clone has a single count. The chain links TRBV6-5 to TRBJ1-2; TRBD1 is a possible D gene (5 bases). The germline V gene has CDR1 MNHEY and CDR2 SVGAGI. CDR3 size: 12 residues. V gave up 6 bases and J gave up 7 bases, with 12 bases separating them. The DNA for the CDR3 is TGTGCCAGCAGCCAGCGGGGGGGTGGCTACACCTTC. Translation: CASSQRGGGYTF.

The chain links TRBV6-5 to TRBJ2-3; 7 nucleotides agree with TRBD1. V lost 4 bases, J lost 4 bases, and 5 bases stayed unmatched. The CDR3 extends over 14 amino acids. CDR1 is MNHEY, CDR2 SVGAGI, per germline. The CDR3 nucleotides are TGTGCCAGCAGTTGGGACAGTGTGGCAGATACGCAGTATTTT. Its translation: CASSWDSVADTQYF.